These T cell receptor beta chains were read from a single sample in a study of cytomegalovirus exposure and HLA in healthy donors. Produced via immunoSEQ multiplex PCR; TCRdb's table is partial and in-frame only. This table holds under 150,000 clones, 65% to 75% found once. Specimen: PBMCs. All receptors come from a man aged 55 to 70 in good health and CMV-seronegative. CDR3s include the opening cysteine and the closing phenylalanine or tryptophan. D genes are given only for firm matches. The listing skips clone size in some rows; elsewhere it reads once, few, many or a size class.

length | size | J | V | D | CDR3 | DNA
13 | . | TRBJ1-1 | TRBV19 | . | CASRMQGGTEAFF | TGTGCCAGTAGGATGCAGGGAGGCACTGAAGCTTTCTTT
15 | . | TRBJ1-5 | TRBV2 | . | CASSDFGGSNQPQHF | TGTGCCAGCAGTGATTTCGGGGGTAGCAATCAGCCCCAGCATTTT
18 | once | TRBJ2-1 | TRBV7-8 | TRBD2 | CASSFARLAGGRGNEQFF | TGTGCCAGCAGCTTCGCCCGACTAGCGGGGGGGAGGGGCAATGAGCAGTTCTTC
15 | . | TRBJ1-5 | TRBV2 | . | CASSPQVGVNQPQHF | TGTGCCAGCAGTCCGCAGGTAGGGGTAAATCAGCCCCAGCATTTT
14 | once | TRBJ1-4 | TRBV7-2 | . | CASSLKSAGEKLFF | TGTGCCAGCAGCTTAAAATCTGCAGGGGAAAAACTGTTTTTT
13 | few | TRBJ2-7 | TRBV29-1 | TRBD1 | CSVSGTGEGEQYF | TGCAGCGTTTCCGGGACAGGGGAAGGCGAGCAGTACTTC
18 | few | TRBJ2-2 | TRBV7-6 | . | CASSASVVGRANTGELFF | TGTGCCAGCAGCGCAAGCGTGGTCGGCAGGGCGAACACCGGGGAGCTGTTTTTT
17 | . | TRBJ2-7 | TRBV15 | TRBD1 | CATSRDKGQGASYEQYF | TGTGCCACCAGCAGAGATAAGGGTCAGGGGGCCTCCTACGAGCAGTACTTC
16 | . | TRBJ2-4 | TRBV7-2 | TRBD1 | CASSPIGGTGGNIQYF | TGTGCCAGCAGCCCCATAGGCGGGACAGGGGGGAACATTCAGTACTTC
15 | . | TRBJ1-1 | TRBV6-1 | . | CASSELPRLKPRAFF | TGTGCCAGCAGTGAGCTGCCGCGACTGAAGCCTCGCGCTTTCTTT
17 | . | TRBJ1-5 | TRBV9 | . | CASSLGGGDSTGQPQHF | TGTGCCAGCAGTCTAGGAGGAGGGGATTCGACGGGTCAGCCCCAGCATTTT
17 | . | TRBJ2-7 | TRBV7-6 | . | CASSSFTAAESSYEQYF | TGTGCCAGCAGCTCCTTTACGGCGGCGGAAAGCTCCTACGAGCAGTACTTC
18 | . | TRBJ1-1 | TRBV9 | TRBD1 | CASSVDLGTGVTNTEAFF | TGTGCCAGCAGCGTAGACTTGGGGACAGGGGTCACCAACACTGAAGCTTTCTTT
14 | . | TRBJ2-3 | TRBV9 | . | CASSVDTDRFTQYF | TGTGCCAGCAGCGTGGACACGGACAGATTTACGCAGTATTTT
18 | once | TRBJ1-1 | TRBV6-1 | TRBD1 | CASSELRTGGHSRTEAFF | TGTGCCAGCAGTGAACTTAGGACAGGGGGGCACTCACGCACTGAAGCTTTCTTT
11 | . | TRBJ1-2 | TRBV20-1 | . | CSARDTYGYTF | TGCAGTGCTAGAGATACATATGGCTACACCTTC
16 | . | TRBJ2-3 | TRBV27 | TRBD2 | CASSLLRGSMADTQYF | TGTGCCAGCAGTTTATTACGCGGGAGTATGGCAGATACGCAGTATTTT
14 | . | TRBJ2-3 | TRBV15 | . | CATSMPTSTDTQYF | TGTGCCACCAGCATGCCAACTAGCACAGATACGCAGTATTTT
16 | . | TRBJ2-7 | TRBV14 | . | CASSLGRGPRAYEQYF | TGTGCCAGCAGTCTTGGGCGGGGTCCCCGAGCCTACGAGCAGTACTTC
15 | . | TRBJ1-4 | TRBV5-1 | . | CASSLAGAEDEKLFF | TGCGCCAGCAGCTTGGCGGGCGCGGAGGATGAAAAACTGTTTTTT
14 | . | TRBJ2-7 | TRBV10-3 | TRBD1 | CAISESGQGYEQYF | TGTGCCATCAGTGAGTCGGGACAGGGCTACGAGCAGTACTTC
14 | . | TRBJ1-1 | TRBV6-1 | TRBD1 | CASRPTGVGTEAFF | TGTGCCAGCAGGCCGACAGGGGTGGGCACTGAAGCTTTCTTT
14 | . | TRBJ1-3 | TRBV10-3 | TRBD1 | CAISRGTSGNTIYF | TGTGCCATCAGCAGGGGGACCTCTGGAAACACCATATATTTT
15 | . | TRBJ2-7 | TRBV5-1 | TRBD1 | CASSLGTGSSYEQYF | TGCGCCAGCAGCTTGGGGACAGGTAGCTCCTACGAGCAGTACTTC
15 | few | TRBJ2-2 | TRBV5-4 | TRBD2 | CASSPREGNTGELFF | TGTGCCAGCAGCCCTCGGGAGGGGAACACCGGGGAGCTGTTTTTT
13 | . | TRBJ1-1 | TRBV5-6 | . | CASSLTGNTEAFF | TGTGCCAGCAGCCTGACGGGGAACACTGAAGCTTTCTTT
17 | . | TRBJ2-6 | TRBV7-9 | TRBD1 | CASSSSDRGDGANVLTF | TGTGCCAGCAGCTCATCAGACAGGGGTGATGGGGCCAACGTCCTGACTTTC
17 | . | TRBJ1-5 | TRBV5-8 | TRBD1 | CASSLLLTDRGSQPQHF | TGTGCCAGCAGCTTACTTCTTACCGACAGGGGGAGTCAGCCCCAGCATTTT
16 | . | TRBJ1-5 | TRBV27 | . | CASSLSVAGGYQPQHF | TGTGCCAGCAGTTTATCGGTCGCTGGGGGCTACCAGCCCCAGCATTTT
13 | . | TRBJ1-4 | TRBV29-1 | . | CSVEGGANEKLFF | TGCAGCGTTGAGGGGGGGGCAAATGAAAAACTGTTTTTT
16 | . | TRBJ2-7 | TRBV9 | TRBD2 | CASSPRTSGSSYEQYF | TGTGCCAGCAGCCCACGGACTAGCGGGAGCTCCTACGAGCAGTACTTC
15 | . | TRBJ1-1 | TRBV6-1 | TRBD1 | CASSRTGSHDTEAFF | TGTGCCAGCAGCAGGACAGGGAGTCATGACACTGAAGCTTTCTTT
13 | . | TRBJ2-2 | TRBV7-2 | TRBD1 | CASSFTGAGELFF | TGTGCCAGCAGCTTCACAGGGGCCGGGGAGCTGTTTTTT
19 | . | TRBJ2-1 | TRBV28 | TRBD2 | CANLLKSRLAGESYNEQFF | TGTGCCAACCTCTTAAAGTCCAGACTAGCGGGGGAATCCTACAATGAGCAGTTCTTC
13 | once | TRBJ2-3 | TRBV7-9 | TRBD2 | CASSVSGSDTQYF | TGTGCCAGCAGCGTGAGCGGGAGTGATACGCAGTATTTT
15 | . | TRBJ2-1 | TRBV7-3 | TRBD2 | CASSLSGSSYNEQFF | TGTGCCAGCAGCCTAAGCGGGAGCTCCTACAATGAGCAGTTCTTC
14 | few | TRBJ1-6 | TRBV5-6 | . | CASSLSGLGSSNHF | TGTGCCAGCAGCTTATCCGGCCTCGGGAGTAGTAACCACTTT
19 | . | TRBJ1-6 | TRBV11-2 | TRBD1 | CASSLQDRGSVSYNSPLHF | TGTGCCAGCAGCCTCCAGGACAGGGGAAGTGTCTCCTATAATTCACCCCTCCACTTT
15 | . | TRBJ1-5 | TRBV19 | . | CASRTTRGSNQPQHF | TGTGCCAGTAGAACCACCCGAGGGAGCAATCAGCCCCAGCATTTT
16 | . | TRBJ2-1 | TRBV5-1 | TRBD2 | CASSLAGGSSYNEQFF | TGCGCCAGCAGCTTGGCGGGCGGGAGCTCCTACAATGAGCAGTTCTTC
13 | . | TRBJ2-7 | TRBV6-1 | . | CASSEAVSYEQYF | TGTGCCAGCAGTGAAGCCGTTTCCTACGAGCAGTACTTC
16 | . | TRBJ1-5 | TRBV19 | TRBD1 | CASSIRGTGEGQPQHF | TGTGCCAGTAGTATAAGGGGGACAGGGGAGGGTCAGCCCCAGCATTTT